This T cell receptor beta chain is drawn from a study of blood T cell repertoires in COVID-19. Study background: Sites in the United States, Italy and Spain provided acute and convalescent COVID-19 samples.

Original handling: Estimation of nucleated cell counts was performed using reference gene primer amplification. Here immunoSEQ multiplex PCR was the method, and the copy in TCRdb shows in-frame clones only, minus some. The DNA gave D and trimming, while V, J and clone size come from that table. This sample has over 85,000 clones, with approximately 90% found just once. V was pared by 3 bases and J by 4 bases, with 7 bases between. Germline assignment: CDR1 SGHNT and CDR2 YENEEA. The CDR3 has 13 amino acids. The receptor was derived from a human donor with active COVID-19. The donor label of this sample is uncertain. The chain couples TRBV11-3 to TRBJ2-1; no clear D. The sequenced sample was peripheral blood. The CDR3 region is CASSLNFYNEQFF. DNA of the CDR3: TGTGCCAGCAGCTTGAACTTTTACAATGAGCAGTTCTTC.